The sequence of this T cell receptor (beta chain) was determined in a study of blood T cells in healthy people across ages. There are a few counts of this clonotype. Using a J-beta primer mix together with a sample-barcoded 5' primer, a second PCR was run for roughly 6 to 12 cycles. TCRdb called the 5' RACE reads again in MiXCR, with one record for every CDR3 protein. The table includes some 1,800,000 distinct CDR3 sequences, about two fifths detected once. The receptor was isolated from a human donor in good health. The source material was blood.

This chain's CDR3 is CASTPDRVYEQYF. As DNA, the CDR3 is TGTGCCAGCACCCCCGACAGGGTCTACGAGCAGTACTTC. The genes are TRBV6-9 and TRBJ2-7, with TRBD1 identical over 7 bases. V lost 7 bases, J lost 3 bases, and 6 bases stayed unmatched. This CDR3 has 13 residues. Germline loops: CDR1 MNHGY, CDR2 SVAAGI.